This record looks at one T cell receptor (beta chain) sequence and its context. Its target is not known. This entry is derived from a study of OX40 agonist ivuxolimab in advanced cancers. Notes on the study in general: Individuals who were partial responders at 0.1-3.0 mg/kg had clonal expansion that ranked among the lowest.

TCRdb's copy holds only in-frame clones and misses some; the assay was immunoSEQ multiplex PCR. The sample records 55,000 to 90,000 clones, about 91% being singletons. The CDR3 is 16 residues long. Looked up from germline, CDR1 is MDHEN and CDR2 is SYDVKM. Trimming pared 8 bases from V and 4 bases from J, leaving 21 bases between. Specimen: CD4+ or CD8+ T cells sorted from blood, collected in a trial of the OX40 agonist ivuxolimab. The gene calls are TRBV28 and TRBJ1-5, with D unresolved. The TCR was taken from an adult with an advanced solid tumor such as melanoma, head and neck, liver or kidney cancer. CDR3 loop: CASARRSGGPNQPQHF. DNA for the CDR3: TGTGCCAGCGCTAGAAGGAGTGGCGGGCCGAATCAGCCCCAGCATTTT.